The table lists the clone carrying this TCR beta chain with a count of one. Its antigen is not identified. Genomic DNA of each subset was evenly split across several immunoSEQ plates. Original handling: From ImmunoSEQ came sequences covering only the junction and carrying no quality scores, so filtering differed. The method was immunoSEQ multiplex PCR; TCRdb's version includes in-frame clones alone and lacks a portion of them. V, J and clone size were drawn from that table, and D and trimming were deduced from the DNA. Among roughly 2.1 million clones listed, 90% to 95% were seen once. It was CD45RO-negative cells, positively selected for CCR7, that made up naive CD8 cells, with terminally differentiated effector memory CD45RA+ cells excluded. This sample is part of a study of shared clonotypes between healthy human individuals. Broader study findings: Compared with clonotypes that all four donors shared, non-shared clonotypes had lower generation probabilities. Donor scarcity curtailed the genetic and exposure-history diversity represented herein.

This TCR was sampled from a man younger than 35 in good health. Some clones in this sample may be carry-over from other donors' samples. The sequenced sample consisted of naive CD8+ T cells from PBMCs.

Written as DNA, the CDR3 is TGTGCCAGCAGTTCAAGGGATTACCCAGCAGATACGCAGTATTTT. Protein product: CASSSRDYPADTQYF. The rearrangement links TRBV28 to TRBJ2-3, with no clear D. V was shortened by 4 bases and J by 4 bases, with 15 bases between the two germline ends. CDR3 size: 15 residues. The germline V gene has CDR1 MDHEN and CDR2 SYDVKM.